This T cell receptor beta chain was sequenced for a study of shared clonotypes between healthy human individuals. Whole-study findings and limits: The generation probabilities recorded for non-shared clonotypes fell below those of clonotypes shared by all four donors. As a rule, naive subsets had a larger estimated richness than memory subsets. Limitation of the genetic and exposure-history diversity represented came from the few donors.

A note on this clone: Antigen specificity is unknown.

CDR3 length: 14 amino acids. Germline values: CDR1 SQVTM, CDR2 ANQGSEA. Data came from immunoSEQ multiplex PCR; TCRdb stores just in-frame clones and leaves some out. Here the sample spans about 680,000 clones, about 92% being singletons. CD45RO negativity and positive selection for CCR7 defined naive CD8 cells, a population that excluded terminally differentiated effector memory CD45RA+ cells. The study drew its donors from healthy HIV-negative adults without recent acute infections or vaccinations. This chain links TRBV29-1 with TRBJ2-7; maybe TRBD2 (5 bases). The DNA matches TRBJ2-1 better at its end, which makes the J call doubtful. Sequencing input: naive CD8+ T cells sorted from blood. The source is a man younger than 45 in good health. The CDR3 nucleotides read TGCAGCGTTGACGACGGGCTAGCTCTCCATGAGCAGTTCTTC. Its protein product is CSVDDGLALHEQFF.